One T cell receptor beta chain is described in this entry. Its target is unknown. The entry originates in a study of shared clonotypes between healthy human individuals. The V end was cut by 7 bases, the J end by 4 bases, with 8 bases between. From germline, CDR1 is SNHLY and CDR2 FYNNEI. CDR3 length: 11 amino acids. Study-level results: Compared with memory subsets, naive subsets generally had larger estimated richness.

Libraries were prepared by immunoSEQ multiplex PCR; TCRdb keeps only in-frame clonotypes and omits some of them. The sample consists of 1,100,000 or so clones, around 78% of them appearing once. The receptor was derived from a man aged 18 to 29 in good health. Some clones in this sample may be carry-over from other donors' samples. V usage is TRBV2 and J usage is TRBJ2-7; D not resolved. The sample comprised memory CD4+ T cells from PBMCs. Subset reported: CD45RA-negative fraction. CDR3 nucleotides: TGTGCCAGCATCGCAGGATACGAGCAGTACTTC. This sequence encodes CASIAGYEQYF.